This TCR beta chain was identified during a study of beta chain features in type 1 diabetes. The study reverse transcribed the entire isolated RNA, so it sequenced expressed TCRB transcripts. Average reads for naive, central memory and regulatory T cell samples were roughly 3.5 million. Sequencing used immunoSEQ multiplex PCR; TCRdb keeps in-frame clones, though not all of them. The data show roughly 180,000 clones, approximately 7.8% seen once. Study outcomes and limitations: Among type 1 diabetes patients, VDJ junctions had fewer insertions and more deletions. For Type 1 diabetes patients, all four CD4+ subsets carried TCRB CDR3s that were moderately but significantly shorter. Whatever favoring of shorter templates PCR might show would apply equally to patients and controls.

The CDR3 has 13 residues. Germline V gene lookup returns CDR1 SQVTM and CDR2 ANQGSEA. V was trimmed by 3 bases and J by 7 bases, leaving 12 bases between them. Comments on this clone: Its antigen is undetermined.

Every donor provided one heparinised blood draw, which averaged approximately 100 mL. The sample comprised central memory CD4+ T cells from blood. The chain is built from TRBV29-1 and TRBJ1-4; possible D gene TRBD1, 5 bases. This TCR came from a woman between 35 and 50 years old with type 1 diabetes. In DNA form, the CDR3 reads TGCAGCGTTGAGGGGGAGGTCGGTGAAAAACTGTTTTTT. Translating gives CSVEGEVGEKLFF.